These 3 T cell receptor beta chains were sequenced from one sample in a study of CD8+ T cells in alopecia areata. Extracted from the samples, RNA was reverse transcribed into cDNA to serve as the sequencing template. Produced via immunoSEQ multiplex PCR; TCRdb's table is partial and in-frame only. In the table there are 100,000 to 150,000 clones, 35% to 40% of which are singletons. Sample: CD4+ T cells sorted from blood. The receptors originated from a human donor with alopecia areata.

This clone was detected a few times. The CDR3 DNA sequence: TGTGCCAGCAGCTTAGTGCTCCGGGCGCAGTCCAATGAGCAGTTCTTC. Protein product: CASSLVLRAQSNEQFF. The chain combines TRBV7-9 with TRBJ2-1, with D unresolved. This CDR3 contains 16 residues. Trimming removed 1 base from V and 6 bases from J, with 16 bases in between. Germline CDR1 is SEHNR and CDR2 is FQNEAQ (reference sequence). Full variable domain (missing parts from reference TRBV7-9 and TRBJ2-1): DTGVSQNPRHKITKRGQNVTFRCDPISEHNRLYWYRQTLGQGPEFLTYFQNEAQLEKSRLLSDRFSAERPKGSFSTLEIQRTEQGDSAMYLCASSLVLRAQSNEQFFGPGTRLTVL.

Here the CDR3 reads CSVALGTSGTQETQYF. In DNA form, the CDR3 reads TGCAGCGTCGCCCTCGGGACTAGCGGGACACAAGAGACCCAGTACTTC. This rearrangement joins TRBV29-1 to TRBJ2-5; 13 bases agree with TRBD2. The CDR3 runs 16 residues. CDR1 SQVTM and CDR2 ANQGSEA come from the germline V gene. Losses at the gene ends were 6 bases for V and 2 bases for J; bases not matched to a gene: 9.

This clone was recorded once. This chain links TRBV5-1 with TRBJ1-3; no reliable D call. The germline V gene has CDR1 SGHRS and CDR2 YFSETQ. This CDR3 spans 15 amino acids. Trimming cost V 0 bases and J 1 base, with 8 bases left between them. CDR3 residues: CASSLVGGSGNTIYF. The CDR3 DNA reads as TGCGCCAGCAGCTTGGTAGGAGGGTCTGGAAACACCATATATTTT.